Presented here are 28 T cell receptor gamma chains from one specimen sequenced in a study of Vδ1+ human thymocytes. Findings of the study overall: In the thymus, TRG and TRD repertoires looked highly polyclonal with Gaussian CDR3 lengths.

Extracted RNA was reverse transcribed into cDNA. Multiplex PCR used pooled V-gene forward primers and a constant-region reverse primer to amplify CDR3s. TCRdb re-called clones from the multiplex PCR reads via CATT. The table shows 20,000 to 25,000 gamma-chain clones, with approximately 13% occurring only once. Antigens of these TCRs are unknown. The sequencing sample was made of Vdelta1+ gamma-delta thymocytes from the thymus. Subset denoted: FACS-sorted CD3+ TCRalphabeta- TCRVdelta1+ TCRVdelta2- thymocytes. Receptors were obtained from a child under two years old who had congenital heart surgery.

This clone has a handful of counts. V and J are TRGV4 and TRGJ1 or TRGJ2. CDR3 length: 11 amino acids. Germline assignment: CDR1 EGSTGY and CDR2 YDSYTSSV. V trimming: 5 bases; J trimming: 5 bases; junction bases outside the gene matches: 3. The CDR3 region is CATWVHYKKLF. The CDR3 region has the DNA TGTGCCACCTGGGTACATTATAAGAAACTCTTT.

V usage is TRGV5 and J usage is TRGJP2. CDR1 is VINAFY and CDR2 is YDVSNSKD in the germline V gene. The CDR3 is 17 amino acids. V lost 0 bases, J lost 0 bases, and 7 bases stayed unmatched. The CDR3 reads CATWDRPPYSSDWIKTF. CDR3 in DNA: TGTGCCACCTGGGACAGGCCCCCTTATAGTAGTGATTGGATCAAGACGTTT.

The rearrangement joins TRGV9 to TRGJ1 or TRGJ2. Trimming took 5 bases from V and 10 from J; bases not matched to a gene: 14. CDR1 is GITISATS and CDR2 is ISYDGTV in the germline V gene (reference sequence). This CDR3 region has 13 residues. As DNA, the CDR3 is TGTGCCTTGTGGGTTCTTTCCCAACTCAAGAAACTCTTT. It encodes CALWVLSQLKKLF.

This clone was observed a handful of times. This chain joins TRGV2 and TRGJP2. The germline gives CDR1 EGSNGY, CDR2 YDSYNSKV. This CDR3 is built from 15 residues. Unmatched junction bases numbered 8, after V lost 1 base and J lost 6 bases. CDR3 sequence reads: CATWDGPAGDWIKTF. The CDR3 DNA sequence: TGTGCCACCTGGGACGGCCCCGCGGGTGATTGGATCAAGACGTTT.

Concerning this clone: This sample includes further DNA sequences coding for the same CDR3. This chain links TRGV2 with TRGJ1 or TRGJ2. This CDR3 comprises 13 residues. Per germline, CDR1 EGSNGY and CDR2 YDSYNSKV. The ends lost 0 bases at V and 7 bases at J; junction bases unmatched: 6. As DNA, the CDR3 is TGTGCCACCTGGGACGGGCTACGCTATAAGAAACTCTTT. Translating gives CATWDGLRYKKLF.

This clone came up a few times. The chain recombines TRGV4 with TRGJP1. CDR3 length: 16 amino acids. Trimming cost V 3 bases and J 3 bases; bases outside gene matches: 10. Germline lookup yields CDR1 EGSTGY and CDR2 YDSYTSSV. The CDR3 DNA reads as TGTGCCACCTGGGATTCGCGGCGCTCCACTGGTTGGTTCAAGATATTT. This gives the protein CATWDSRRSTGWFKIF.

V gene TRGV9 combines with J gene TRGJP2. CDR1 GITISATS and CDR2 ISYDGTV come from the germline V gene (reference sequence). The CDR3 runs 15 residues. J gave up 2 bases and V 0 bases, and 3 bases lay outside the gene matches. CDR3 residues: CALWEVRSSDWIKTF. CDR3 nucleotides: TGTGCCTTGTGGGAGGTGCGGAGTAGTGATTGGATCAAGACGTTT.

V gene TRGV9 combines with J gene TRGJP1. CDR1 and CDR2 from the germline V gene are GITISATS and ISYDGTV (reference sequence). This CDR3 has 15 amino acids. V gave up 3 bases and J gave up 0 bases; unmatched junction bases: 4. DNA of the CDR3: TGTGCCTTGTGGGAGACAGATACCACTGGTTGGTTCAAGATATTT. Its translation: CALWETDTTGWFKIF.

This clone was seen only a few times. V usage is TRGV4 and J usage is TRGJ1 or TRGJ2. There are 14 residues in the CDR3. The V gene's germline CDR1 is EGSTGY and CDR2 YDSYTSSV. V was pared by 2 bases and J by 4 bases, with 8 bases of the junction left unmatched. CDR3 amino acids: CATWDAGGYYKKLF. Written as DNA, the CDR3 is TGTGCCACCTGGGATGCTGGTGGCTATTATAAGAAACTCTTT.

This clone turned up a few times. The same CDR3 also results from other DNA sequences found in this sample. The V call is TRGV4, the J call TRGJ1 or TRGJ2. The CDR3 is made up of 13 amino acids. Germline loops: CDR1 EGSTGY, CDR2 YDSYTSSV. The V gene end was trimmed by 6 bases and the J gene end by 4 bases; junction bases not matched to a gene: 9. DNA for the CDR3: TGTGCCACCTGGAAGTCCGGCTATTATAAGAAACTCTTT. Its protein product is CATWKSGYYKKLF.

With regard to this clone: Mismatch with germline at one junction end may stem from a read error. V is TRGV3 and J is TRGJ1 or TRGJ2. The CDR3 consists of 15 residues. CDR1 and CDR2 (germline): VTNTFY, YDVSTARD (reference sequence). CDR3 in amino acids: CASWDLTGRYYKKLF. The CDR3 bases are TGTGCCTCCTGGGATTTAACCGGTCGGTATTATAAGAAACTCTTT.

The chain employs TRGV5 and TRGJ1 or TRGJ2. The V segment lost 3 bases and the J segment 4 bases; nucleotides outside the gene matches: 3. This CDR3 comprises 12 residues. Germline V gene data show CDR1 as VINAFY and CDR2 as YDVSNSKD. The CDR3 region has the DNA TGTGCCACCTGGGACCCATATTATAAGAAACTCTTT. Encoded protein: CATWDPYYKKLF.

For this clone: A single base separates this from a much larger clone, so it may be a read error. This sequence joins TRGV8 and TRGJ1 or TRGJ2. CDR1 and CDR2 (germline): VENAVY, YDSYNSRV. V shed 0 bases and J 1 base; nucleotides not matched to a gene: 3. The CDR3 has 14 amino acids. CDR3 DNA: TGTGCCACCTGGGATAGGCCCAATTATTATAAGAAACTCTTT. Amino acid sequence: CATWDRPNYYKKLF.

This chain uses TRGV5 with TRGJP1. Germline V gene sequence: CDR1 VINAFY, CDR2 YDVSNSKD. The CDR3 is 15 residues long. V lost 0 bases to trimming and J lost 1 base; unmatched junction nucleotides: 2. The CDR3 reads CATWDRLTTGWFKIF. The CDR3 coding sequence is TGTGCCACCTGGGACAGGCTTACCACTGGTTGGTTCAAGATATTT.

The V gene is TRGV8, the J gene TRGJ1 or TRGJ2. Germline V gene lookup returns CDR1 VENAVY and CDR2 YDSYNSRV. V trimming: 5 bases; J trimming: 7 bases; junction bases outside the gene matches: 2. This CDR3 region has 10 residues. Written as DNA, the CDR3 is TGTGCCACCTGGGGGTATAAGAAACTCTTT. This sequence encodes CATWGYKKLF.

The gene calls are TRGV8 and TRGJ1 or TRGJ2. After removal of 2 bases from V and 0 bases from J, the junction contained 13 bases not matched to a gene. The germline V gene has CDR1 VENAVY and CDR2 YDSYNSRV. CDR3 length: 17 residues. CDR3 amino acids: CATWDTSFCSNYYKKLF. Here the CDR3 DNA reads TGTGCCACCTGGGATACGAGTTTTTGTTCGAATTATTATAAGAAACTCTTT.

Concerning this clone itself: An end of the junction differs from the germline gene, which may be a read error. The gene calls are TRGV4 and TRGJP1. CDR3 length: 16 amino acids. Germline assignment: CDR1 EGSTGY and CDR2 YDSYTSSV. The DNA for the CDR3 is TGTGCCACCTGGAATGGGCGAGATACCACTGGTTGGTTCAAGATATTT. Protein product: CATWNGRDTTGWFKIF.

This rearrangement joins TRGV3 to TRGJ1 or TRGJ2. The germline V gene has CDR1 VTNTFY and CDR2 YDVSTARD (reference sequence). There are 16 residues in the CDR3. The trim removed 3 bases at V and 5 bases at J, leaving 16 bases unmatched. Written as DNA, the CDR3 is TGTGCCACCTGGGACGGGAAAATCCACCTAAATTATAAGAAACTCTTT. It specifies CATWDGKIHLNYKKLF.

This clone was detected a few times. This rearrangement joins TRGV8 to TRGJ1 or TRGJ2. Germline lookup yields CDR1 VENAVY and CDR2 YDSYNSRV. J gave up 8 bases and V 5 bases, and 27 bases lay outside the gene matches. This CDR3 has 18 residues. The CDR3 DNA follows: TGTGCCACCTGGGCCGAAGCGGCGGACCTACGCTCCACGAATAAGAAACTCTTT. The encoded protein is CATWAEAADLRSTNKKLF.

In the case of this clone: Germline and junction disagree at one end, which may indicate a read error. J is TRGJ1 or TRGJ2 and V is TRGV4. The germline gives CDR1 EGSTGY, CDR2 YDSYTSSV. The CDR3 extends over 12 amino acids. The CDR3 nucleotides read TGTGCCACCTGGAATGGACAGAATAAGAAACTCTTT. This gives the protein CATWNGQNKKLF.

This clone is deemed medium-sized. Other DNA variants within this sample encode the same CDR3. The chain carries TRGV8 and TRGJ1 or TRGJ2. Germline V gene lookup returns CDR1 VENAVY and CDR2 YDSYNSRV. V shed 0 bases, J shed 3 bases, and the junction held 2 bases outside the gene matches. The CDR3 loop spans 13 amino acids. CDR3 protein: CATWDRPYYKKLF. The CDR3 coding sequence is TGTGCCACCTGGGATAGGCCTTATTATAAGAAACTCTTT.

The chain uses TRGV4 and TRGJP2. The length of the CDR3 is 14 residues. The V gene's germline CDR1 is EGSTGY and CDR2 YDSYTSSV. Germline trimming cut 0 bases from V and 6 bases from J; bases unmatched to any gene: 4. The CDR3 region is CATWDGLGDWIKTF. The CDR3 region has the DNA TGTGCCACCTGGGATGGGCTGGGTGATTGGATCAAGACGTTT.

The chain couples TRGV2 to TRGJP2. The CDR3 loop spans 17 amino acids. Germline CDR1 EGSNGY, CDR2 YDSYNSKV. Unmatched junction bases numbered 7, after V lost 0 bases and J lost 0 bases. The CDR3 sequence: CATWDGPQNSSDWIKTF. In DNA, the CDR3 is TGTGCCACCTGGGACGGGCCCCAAAATAGTAGTGATTGGATCAAGACGTTT.

The chain uses TRGV2 and TRGJ1 or TRGJ2. V lost 0 bases to trimming and J lost 6 bases; unmatched junction nucleotides: 5. There are 13 residues in the CDR3. Germline CDR1 EGSNGY, CDR2 YDSYNSKV. CDR3 sequence reads: CATWDGPCYKKLF. As DNA, the CDR3 is TGTGCCACCTGGGACGGGCCATGTTATAAGAAACTCTTT.

On this clone itself: One base away lies a much larger clone, so this may be a sequencing read error. At the DNA level, this CDR3 is encoded by other sequences in the same sample as well. The chain links TRGV8 to TRGJP2. Losses at the gene ends were 3 bases for V and 6 bases for J; bases not matched to a gene: 1. This CDR3 is 12 amino acids long. CDR1 VENAVY and CDR2 YDSYNSRV come from the germline V gene. CDR3 coding DNA: TGTGCCACCTGGGATCGTGATTGGATCAAGACGTTT. This codes for CATWDRDWIKTF.

Notes on this clone: A read error may explain this, as a much larger clone is one base away. This sample includes further DNA sequences coding for the same CDR3. J is TRGJ1 or TRGJ2 and V is TRGV9. Trimming took 0 bases from V and 5 from J; bases not matched to a gene: 4. The CDR3 is 13 residues long. Germline lookup yields CDR1 GITISATS and CDR2 ISYDGTV (reference sequence). CDR3 protein: CALWEVEDYKKLF. CDR3 in DNA: TGTGCCTTGTGGGAGGTGGAAGATTATAAGAAACTCTTT.

The chain is built from TRGV4 and TRGJP2. The V and J ends lost 9 bases and 2 bases, in that order; junction bases with no gene match: 9. Germline V gives CDR1 EGSTGY, CDR2 YDSYTSSV. The CDR3 has 14 amino acids. CDR3 loop: CATVGRSSDWIKTF. The CDR3 DNA is TGTGCCACCGTAGGACGGAGTAGTGATTGGATCAAGACGTTT.

In regard to this clone: The sample has other DNA sequences that encode this CDR3 too. The chain has TRGV8 and TRGJ1 or TRGJ2. The CDR3 is 10 amino acids. In germline, CDR1 is VENAVY, CDR2 YDSYNSRV. V gave up 5 bases and J gave up 10 bases; unmatched junction bases: 5. The CDR3 bases are TGTGCCACCTGGGGCCGCAAGAAACTCTTT. Translation gives CATWGRKKLF.